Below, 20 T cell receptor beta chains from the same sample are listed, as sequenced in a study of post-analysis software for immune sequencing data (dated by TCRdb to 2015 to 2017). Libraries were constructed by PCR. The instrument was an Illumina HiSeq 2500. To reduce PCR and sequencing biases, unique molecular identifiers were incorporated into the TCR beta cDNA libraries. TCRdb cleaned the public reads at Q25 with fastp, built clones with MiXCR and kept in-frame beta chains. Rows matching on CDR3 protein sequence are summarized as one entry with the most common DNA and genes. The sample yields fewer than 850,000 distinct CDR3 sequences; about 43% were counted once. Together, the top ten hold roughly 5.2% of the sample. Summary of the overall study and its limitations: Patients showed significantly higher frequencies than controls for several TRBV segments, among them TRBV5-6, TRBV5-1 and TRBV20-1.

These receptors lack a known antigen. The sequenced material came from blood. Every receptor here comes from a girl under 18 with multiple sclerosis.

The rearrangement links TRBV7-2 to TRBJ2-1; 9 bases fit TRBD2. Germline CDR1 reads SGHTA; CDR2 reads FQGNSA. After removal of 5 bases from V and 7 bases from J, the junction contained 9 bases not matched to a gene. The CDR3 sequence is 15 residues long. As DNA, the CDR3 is TGTGCCAGCAGCCCAGGGGCTACTAGCGGGAATGAGCAGTTCTTC. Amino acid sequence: CASSPGATSGNEQFF.

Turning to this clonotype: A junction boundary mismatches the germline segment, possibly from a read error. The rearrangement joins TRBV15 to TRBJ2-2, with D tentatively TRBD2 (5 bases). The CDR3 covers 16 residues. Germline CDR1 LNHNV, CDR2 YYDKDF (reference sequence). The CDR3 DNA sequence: TGTGCCACCAACAGAGAATCAGGTTTTTACACCGGGGAGCGGTTTTTT. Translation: CATNRESGFYTGERFF.

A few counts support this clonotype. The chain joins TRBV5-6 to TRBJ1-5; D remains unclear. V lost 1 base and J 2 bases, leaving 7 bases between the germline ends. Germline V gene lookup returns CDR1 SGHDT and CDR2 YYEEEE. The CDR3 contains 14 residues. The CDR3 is CASSLWGGNQPQHF. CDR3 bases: TGTGCCAGCAGCTTGTGGGGAGGCAATCAGCCCCAGCATTTT.

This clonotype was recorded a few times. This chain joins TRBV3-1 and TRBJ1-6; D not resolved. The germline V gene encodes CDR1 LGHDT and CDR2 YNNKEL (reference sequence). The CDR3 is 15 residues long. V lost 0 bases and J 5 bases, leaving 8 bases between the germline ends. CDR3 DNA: TGTGCCAGCAGCCAAGACAGACCAAATAATTCACCCCTCCACTTT. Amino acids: CASSQDRPNNSPLHF.

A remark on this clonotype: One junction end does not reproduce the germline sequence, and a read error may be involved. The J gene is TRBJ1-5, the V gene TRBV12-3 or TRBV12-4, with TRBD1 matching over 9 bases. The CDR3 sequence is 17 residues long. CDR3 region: CVSSLAKTGGSNQPQHF. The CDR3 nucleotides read TGTGTCAGCAGTTTAGCCAAGACAGGGGGTAGCAATCAGCCCCAGCATTTT.

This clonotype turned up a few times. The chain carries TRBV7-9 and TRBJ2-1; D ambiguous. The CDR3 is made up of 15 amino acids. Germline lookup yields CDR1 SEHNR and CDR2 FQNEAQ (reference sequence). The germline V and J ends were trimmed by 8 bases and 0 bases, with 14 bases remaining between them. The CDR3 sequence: CASQGAGSSYNEQFF. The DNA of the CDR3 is TGTGCCAGCCAAGGAGCAGGCAGCTCCTACAATGAGCAGTTCTTC.

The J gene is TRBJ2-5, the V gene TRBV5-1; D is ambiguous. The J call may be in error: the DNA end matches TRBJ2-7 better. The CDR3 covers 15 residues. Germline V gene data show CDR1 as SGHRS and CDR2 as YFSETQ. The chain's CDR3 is CASSLDGAGIYEQYF. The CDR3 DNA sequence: TGCGCCAGCAGCTTGGATGGAGCCGGAATTTACGAGCAGTACTTC.

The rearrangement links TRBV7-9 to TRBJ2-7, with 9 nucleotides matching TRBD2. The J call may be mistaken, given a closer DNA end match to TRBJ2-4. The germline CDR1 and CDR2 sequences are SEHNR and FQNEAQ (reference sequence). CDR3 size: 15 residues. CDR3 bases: TGTGCCAGCAGCTCGGAAGCGGGAGGCTACGGCATTCAGTACTTC. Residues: CASSSEAGGYGIQYF.

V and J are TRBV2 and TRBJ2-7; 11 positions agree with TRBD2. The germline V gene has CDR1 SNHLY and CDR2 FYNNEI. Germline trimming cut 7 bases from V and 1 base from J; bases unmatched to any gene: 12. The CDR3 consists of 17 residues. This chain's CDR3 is CASTDDSTSGSSYEQYF. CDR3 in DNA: TGTGCCAGCACTGACGATTCCACTAGCGGGAGTTCCTACGAGCAGTACTTC.

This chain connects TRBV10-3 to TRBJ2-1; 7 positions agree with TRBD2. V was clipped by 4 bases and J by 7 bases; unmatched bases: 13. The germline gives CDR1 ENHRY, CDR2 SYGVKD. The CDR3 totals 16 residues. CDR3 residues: CAISVGGLKKGNEQFF. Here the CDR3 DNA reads TGTGCCATCAGTGTGGGGGGACTAAAAAAAGGGAATGAGCAGTTCTTC.

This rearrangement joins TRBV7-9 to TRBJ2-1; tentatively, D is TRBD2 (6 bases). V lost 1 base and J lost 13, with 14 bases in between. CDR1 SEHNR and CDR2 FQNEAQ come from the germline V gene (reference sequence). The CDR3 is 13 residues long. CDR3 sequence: CASSLGLEVDQFF. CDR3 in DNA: TGTGCCAGCAGCTTAGGACTAGAGGTTGACCAGTTCTTC.

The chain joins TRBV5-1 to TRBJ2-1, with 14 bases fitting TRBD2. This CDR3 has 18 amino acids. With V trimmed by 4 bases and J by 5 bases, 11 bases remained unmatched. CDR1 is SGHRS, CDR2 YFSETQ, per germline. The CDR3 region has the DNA TGCGCCAGCAGCCACCTAGGACTAGCGGGAGGCAGGGACAATGAGCAGTTCTTC. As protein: CASSHLGLAGGRDNEQFF.

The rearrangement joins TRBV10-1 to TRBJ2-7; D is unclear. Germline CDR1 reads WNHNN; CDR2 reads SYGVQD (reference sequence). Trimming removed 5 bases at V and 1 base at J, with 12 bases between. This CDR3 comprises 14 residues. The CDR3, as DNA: TGCGCCAGCAGTTCATCAATAAGGTCCTACGAGCAGTACTTC. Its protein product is CASSSSIRSYEQYF.

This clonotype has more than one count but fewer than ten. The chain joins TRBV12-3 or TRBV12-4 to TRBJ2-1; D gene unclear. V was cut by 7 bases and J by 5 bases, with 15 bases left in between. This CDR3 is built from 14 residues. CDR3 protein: CASTPSGYDNEQFF. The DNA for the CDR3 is TGTGCCAGCACCCCCAGTGGTTACGACAATGAGCAGTTCTTC.

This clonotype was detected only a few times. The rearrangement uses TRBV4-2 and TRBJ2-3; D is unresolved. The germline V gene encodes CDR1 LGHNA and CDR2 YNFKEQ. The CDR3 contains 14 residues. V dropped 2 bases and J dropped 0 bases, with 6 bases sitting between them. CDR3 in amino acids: CASSQPGSTDTQYF. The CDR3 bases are TGTGCCAGCAGCCAACCCGGGAGCACAGATACGCAGTATTTT.

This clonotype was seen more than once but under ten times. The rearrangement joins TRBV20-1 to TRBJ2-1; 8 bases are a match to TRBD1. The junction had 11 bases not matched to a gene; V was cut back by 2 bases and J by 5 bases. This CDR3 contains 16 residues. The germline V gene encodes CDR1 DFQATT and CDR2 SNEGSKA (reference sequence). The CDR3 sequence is CSARPLGQGNDNEQFF. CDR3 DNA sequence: TGCAGTGCTAGACCCCTCGGACAGGGTAACGACAATGAGCAGTTCTTC.

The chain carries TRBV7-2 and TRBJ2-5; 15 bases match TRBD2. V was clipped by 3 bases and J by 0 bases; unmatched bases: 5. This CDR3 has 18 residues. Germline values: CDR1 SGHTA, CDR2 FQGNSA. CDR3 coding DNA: TGTGCCAGCAGCTTCGGGACTAGCGGGAGGAAGTACCAAGAGACCCAGTACTTC. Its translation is CASSFGTSGRKYQETQYF.

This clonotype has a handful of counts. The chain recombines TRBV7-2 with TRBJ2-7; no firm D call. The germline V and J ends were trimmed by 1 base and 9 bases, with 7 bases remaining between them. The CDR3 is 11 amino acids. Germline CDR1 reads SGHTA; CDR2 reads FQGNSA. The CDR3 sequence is CASSLGQGQYF. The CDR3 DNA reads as TGTGCCAGCAGCTTAGGGCAAGGGCAGTACTTC.

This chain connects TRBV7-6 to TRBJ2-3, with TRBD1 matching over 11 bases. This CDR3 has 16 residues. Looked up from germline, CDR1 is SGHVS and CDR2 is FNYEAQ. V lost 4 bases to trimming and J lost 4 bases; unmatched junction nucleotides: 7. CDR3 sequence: CASSSGTGGASDTQYF. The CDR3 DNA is TGTGCCAGCAGCTCGGGGACAGGGGGGGCATCAGATACGCAGTATTTT.

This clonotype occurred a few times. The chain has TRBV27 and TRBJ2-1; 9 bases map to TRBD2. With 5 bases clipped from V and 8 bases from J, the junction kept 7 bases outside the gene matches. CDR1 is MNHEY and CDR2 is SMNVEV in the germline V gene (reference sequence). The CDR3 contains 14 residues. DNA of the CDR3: TGTGCCAGCAGTGCTCGCGGGAGGGCCGATGAGCAGTTCTTC. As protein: CASSARGRADEQFF.